Following are 18 T cell receptor beta chains from one sample sequenced in a study of response to subunit inactivated influenza vaccine. TCRdb recomputed calls from the RT-PCR reads with MiXCR, one row per CDR3 protein. This sample has under 500,000 distinct CDR3 sequences, with approximately 11% found just once. The material was PBMCs from blood, obtained more than 35 days after vaccination. The receptors derive from a man over 45 who received an inactivated influenza vaccine.

The V call is TRBV30, the J call TRBJ2-1, with 10 positions matching TRBD1. Germline V lookup: CDR1 GTSNPN, CDR2 SVGIG (reference sequence). CDR3 length: 15 amino acids. Trimming cost V 1 base and J 6 bases; bases outside gene matches: 6. Here the CDR3 reads CAWSGLWDRGNEQFF. Written as DNA, the CDR3 is TGTGCCTGGAGTGGACTTTGGGACAGGGGCAATGAGCAGTTCTTC. The whole variable domain, remainder taken from reference TRBV30 and TRBJ2-1, is SQTIHQWPATLVQPVGSPLSLECTVEGTSNPNLYWYRQAAGRGLQLLFYSVGIGQISSEVPQNLSASRPQDRQFILSSKKLLLSDSGFYLCAWSGLWDRGNEQFFGPGTRLTVL.

This clonotype was observed a few times. The chain has TRBV20-1 and TRBJ2-2, with D tentatively TRBD2 (7 bases). The CDR3 has 15 amino acids. Trimming cost V 0 bases and J 4 bases, with 12 bases left between them. CDR1 and CDR2 (germline): DFQATT, SNEGSKA (reference sequence). The CDR3, as DNA: TGCAGTGCTAGAGATGCGGGGGCGGGCACCGGGGAGCTGTTTTTT. This encodes CSARDAGAGTGELFF.

Written as DNA, the CDR3 is TGTGCCAGCGCCTTCTGGGGTTCCACAGATACGCAGTATTTT. This gives the protein CASAFWGSTDTQYF. The V and J genes are TRBV7-8 and TRBJ2-3; D unclear. V was shortened by 8 bases and J by 2 bases, with 14 bases between the two germline ends. The CDR3 has 14 residues. Germline values: CDR1 SGHVS, CDR2 FQNEAQ.

This clonotype came up many times. The chain uses TRBV6-5 and TRBJ2-5; D unresolved. The CDR3 is 15 residues long. Trimming took 0 bases from V and 1 from J, leaving 9 bases between them. Per the germline V gene, CDR1 is MNHEY and CDR2 is SVGAGI. Written as DNA, the CDR3 is TGTGCCAGCAGTTACTCGAAAACAGTCCAAGAGACCCAGTACTTC. It specifies CASSYSKTVQETQYF.

The chain has TRBV28 and TRBJ1-1, with 8 positions matching TRBD1. J gave up 5 bases and V 3 bases, and 11 bases lay outside the gene matches. This CDR3 is 16 amino acids long. The germline V gene has CDR1 MDHEN and CDR2 SYDVKM. Written as DNA, the CDR3 is TGTGCCAGCAGTTTCGGCCAGGGGGCGCTTTGGACTGAAGCTTTCTTT. As protein: CASSFGQGALWTEAFF.

The chain uses TRBV2 and TRBJ2-6; D uncertain. The CDR3 consists of 16 residues. Trimming took 0 bases from V and 2 from J, leaving 8 bases between them. Germline V gene data show CDR1 as SNHLY and CDR2 as FYNNEI. The CDR3 DNA follows: TGTGCCAGCAGTGAAGCGGCAGTGACTGGGGCCAACGTCCTGACTTTC. Protein sequence: CASSEAAVTGANVLTF.

This clonotype was picked up many times. The chain uses TRBV7-2 and TRBJ2-5; 9 bases line up with TRBD2. With V trimmed by 1 base and J by 4 bases, 4 bases remained unmatched. The CDR3 extends over 15 amino acids. CDR1 and CDR2 (germline): SGHTA, FQGNSA. CDR3 DNA: TGTGCCAGCAGCTTAGAGGGACTAGCAGGAGAGACCCAGTACTTC. Translation: CASSLEGLAGETQYF.

The chain carries TRBV6-5 and TRBJ2-1, with 7 nucleotides matching TRBD2. The J segment lost 9 bases and the V segment lost 0 bases, leaving 5 bases of the junction unmatched. There are 14 residues in the CDR3. Looked up from germline, CDR1 is MNHEY and CDR2 is SVGAGI. The CDR3 sequence: CASSYSGGSSEQFF. The CDR3 DNA sequence: TGTGCCAGCAGTTACTCGGGGGGGAGCTCTGAGCAGTTCTTC.

This clonotype has a handful of counts. The chain uses TRBV6-1 and TRBJ1-2, with D possibly TRBD1 on 5 matching bases. Trimming removed 6 bases at V and 4 bases at J, with 9 bases between. CDR1 is MNHNS, CDR2 SASEGT, per germline. The CDR3 contains 12 residues. The CDR3 bases are TGTGCCAGCAGGCAGGGTGTCTATGGCTACACCTTC. Protein sequence: CASRQGVYGYTF.

This clonotype appeared many times. The V gene is TRBV6-1, the J gene TRBJ1-6; no clear D. The germline V gene encodes CDR1 MNHNS and CDR2 SASEGT. V was shortened by 5 bases and J by 4 bases, with 12 bases between the two germline ends. This CDR3 comprises 15 residues. CDR3 DNA sequence: TGTGCCAGCAGTACCGGATCGATATATAATTCACCCCTCCACTTT. Protein: CASSTGSIYNSPLHF.

This clonotype was recorded at least ten times. The chain links TRBV12-3 or TRBV12-4 to TRBJ1-3; 8 bases map to TRBD1. This CDR3 has 15 amino acids. V was clipped by 4 bases and J by 0 bases; unmatched bases: 2. As DNA, the CDR3 is TGTGCCAGCAGTTGGACAGGGTTCTCTGGAAACACCATATATTTT. Translation gives CASSWTGFSGNTIYF.

This clonotype was seen ten or more times. J is TRBJ1-1 and V is TRBV5-5, with D unresolved. The CDR3 is 14 residues long. CDR1 is SGHKS and CDR2 is YYEKEE in the germline V gene (reference sequence). The V and J ends lost 4 bases and 4 bases respectively, with 14 bases between them. The CDR3 DNA follows: TGTGCCAGCAGCCTGGGTCCCTATCCCACTGAAGCTTTCTTT. It encodes CASSLGPYPTEAFF.

V gene TRBV5-1 combines with J gene TRBJ1-1; 9 bases map to TRBD1. This CDR3 is built from 15 residues. The germline V gene encodes CDR1 SGHRS and CDR2 YFSETQ. The V segment lost 4 bases and the J segment 4 bases; nucleotides outside the gene matches: 8. DNA for the CDR3: TGCGCCAGCAGCCTGGGACAGGGCCCCGTCACTGAAGCTTTCTTT. It yields the protein CASSLGQGPVTEAFF.

The V and J genes are TRBV3-1 and TRBJ1-1, with D possibly being TRBD1 (6 bases). Germline loops: CDR1 LGHDT, CDR2 YNNKEL (reference sequence). Between the trimmed V and J ends, which lost 0 bases and 1 base, there was a span of 9 bases. This CDR3 has 15 residues. The CDR3 protein is CASSQELGQNTEAFF. The CDR3, as DNA: TGTGCCAGCAGCCAAGAATTGGGACAGAACACTGAAGCTTTCTTT.

This chain uses TRBV7-9 with TRBJ2-1; 8 bases agree with TRBD2. The CDR3 is made up of 16 amino acids. J lost 8 bases, V lost 4 bases, and 13 bases had no gene match. CDR1 is SEHNR, CDR2 FQNEAQ, per germline (reference sequence). The chain's CDR3 is CASSYHISGAGDEQFF. CDR3 coding DNA: TGTGCCAGCAGCTACCATATTAGCGGGGCTGGGGATGAGCAGTTCTTC.

This clonotype was observed many times. The chain uses TRBV4-3 and TRBJ1-1; D might be TRBD1 (5 bases). The V end lost 3 bases, the J end lost 3 bases, and 8 bases lay between the germline ends. This CDR3 is 13 amino acids long. Germline V gene lookup returns CDR1 LGHNA and CDR2 YSLEER. The CDR3 region is CASSQRGDTEAFF. The CDR3 DNA sequence: TGCGCCAGCAGCCAGAGAGGGGACACTGAAGCTTTCTTT.

The rearrangement joins TRBV12-3 or TRBV12-4 to TRBJ2-7; D not resolved. V gave up 6 bases and J gave up 2 bases, with 14 bases separating them. The CDR3 runs to 14 residues. CDR3 loop: CASSPDGSAYEQYF. DNA of the CDR3: TGTGCCAGCAGCCCGGACGGGTCAGCCTACGAGCAGTACTTC.

This chain uses TRBV9 with TRBJ1-2, with a weak D call TRBD1 (6 bases). In germline, CDR1 is SGDLS, CDR2 YYNGEE. Trimming pared 0 bases from V and 6 bases from J, leaving 15 bases between. The CDR3 runs to 15 residues. The DNA for the CDR3 is TGTGCCAGCAGCGTAGGTGGAACAGGGATAAATGGCTACACCTTC. This translates into CASSVGGTGINGYTF.